This T cell receptor beta chain is from a study of OX40 agonist ivuxolimab in advanced cancers. On the study more broadly: The drug used for patients, ivuxolimab, was an agonistic anti-OX40 (CD134) antibody. Three patients, one with hepatocellular carcinoma and two with cutaneous melanoma, responded partially.

Using immunoSEQ multiplex PCR, the repertoire was profiled, and TCRdb retains in-frame clones only, with some absent. Seen here are over 100,000 clones, around 91% observed once, and the top ten hold 0.55%. The CDR3 has 15 amino acids. V shed 0 bases and J shed 6 bases, with 14 bases lying between them. Per the germline V gene, CDR1 is SGHVS and CDR2 is FQNEAQ. The chain recombines TRBV7-8 with TRBJ1-1; D is uncertain. This TCR was sampled from an adult with an advanced solid tumor such as melanoma, head and neck, liver or kidney cancer. The source material was CD4+ or CD8+ T cells sorted from blood, sampled in a trial of the OX40 agonist ivuxolimab. Here the CDR3 DNA reads TGTGCCAGCAGCTTAGCGGTTCTACCTGGGGCTGAAGCTTTCTTT. It encodes CASSLAVLPGAEAFF.